This is a list of T cell receptor beta chains from one sample in a study of T cells in tumors and immune-related adverse events. Here immunoSEQ multiplex PCR was the method, and the copy in TCRdb shows in-frame clones only, minus some. The repertoire holds about 22,000 clones, with about 93% as singletons. Sequencing was performed on lymph node tissue, taken from a patient treated with anti-PD-1 therapy. Receptors were obtained from a female donor with metastatic renal cell carcinoma. Each CDR3 is given without its conserved first and last residue. D genes are given only for firm matches.

V	D	J	CDR3
TRBV5-1	TRBD2	TRBJ2-2	ASSQTSGTNTGELF
TRBV11-2	NA	TRBJ1-1	ASRPQTGRNTEAF
TRBV15	TRBD2	TRBJ2-3	ATSREGLAGADTQY
TRBV5-1	NA	TRBJ2-5	ASSGVLTEGETQY
TRBV7-2	NA	TRBJ2-3	ASSLGGVTDTQY
TRBV7-2	TRBD1	TRBJ1-2	ASSLVGTGGKMGYT
TRBV11-2	NA	TRBJ1-4	ASSLVGGALEKLF
TRBV11-2	TRBD1	TRBJ1-1	ASSLTGQAF
TRBV12-5	TRBD1	TRBJ1-5	ASGWQGGRQPQH
TRBV7-2	NA	TRBJ2-7	ASSAGQSYEQY
TRBV7-9	NA	TRBJ1-4	ASSFTGRNEKLF
TRBV9	TRBD2	TRBJ2-1	ASSALVGGVEQF